What follows are 18 T cell receptor beta chains derived from one specimen sequenced in a study of blood T cell repertoires in COVID-19. Libraries were prepared by immunoSEQ multiplex PCR; TCRdb keeps only in-frame clonotypes and omits some of them. Among fewer than 50,000 clones listed, around 80% were seen once. Material: peripheral blood. All receptors derive from a man in his sixties or seventies with acute or convalescent COVID-19.

The chain employs TRBV5-5 and TRBJ1-5, with 8 bases aligning to TRBD1. CDR3 length equals 16 residues. Trimming removed 4 bases from V and 2 bases from J; junction bases left unmatched: 8. Germline CDR1 reads SGHKS; CDR2 reads YYEKEE (reference sequence). The DNA for the CDR3 is TGTGCCAGCAGCCTGGACAGGGTTACTGGCAATCAGCCCCAGCATTTT. Amino acid sequence: CASSLDRVTGNQPQHF. Drawing the rest from reference TRBV5-5 and TRBJ1-5, the complete variable domain is DAGVTQSPTHLIKTRGQQVTLRCSPISGHKSVSWYQQVLGQGPQFIFQYYEKEERGRGNFPDRFSARQFPNYSSELNVNALLLGDSALYLCASSLDRVTGNQPQHFGDGTRLSIL.

This clone came up once. The chain has TRBV2 and TRBJ2-3; D gene unclear. V was cut by 3 bases and J by 0 bases, with 10 bases left in between. The germline gives CDR1 SNHLY, CDR2 FYNNEI. The length of the CDR3 is 15 residues. CDR3 residues: CASSEVLTSTDTQYF. As DNA, the CDR3 is TGTGCCAGCAGTGAGGTCTTAACTAGCACAGATACGCAGTATTTT.

There are a few counts of this clone. The chain is built from TRBV23-1 and TRBJ2-1, with D unclear. TRBV23-1 is an ORF, with its function uncertain. This CDR3 is built from 13 residues. V was shortened by 2 bases and J by 7 bases, with 9 bases between the two germline ends. CDR3 bases: TGCGCCAGCAGTCAAGAACAGAGAAATGAGCAGTTCTTC. This gives the protein CASSQEQRNEQFF.

The chain joins TRBV7-7 to TRBJ1-1, with D unclear. This CDR3 has 14 residues. From germline, CDR1 is SSHAT and CDR2 FNYEAQ (reference sequence). V was pared by 7 bases and J by 2 bases, with 14 bases between. As DNA, the CDR3 is TGTGCCAGCACCTCATTGCGCGCTAACACTGAAGCTTTCTTT. Encoded protein: CASTSLRANTEAFF.

The chain combines TRBV6-2 or TRBV6-3 with TRBJ2-1; TRBD2 aligns across 13 bases. V lost 2 bases to trimming and J lost 8 bases; unmatched junction nucleotides: 15. CDR1 and CDR2 (germline): MNHEY, SVGEGT. The CDR3 totals 19 residues. For the CDR3, the DNA is TGTGCCAGCAGTTACCAGGAGACTAGCGGGAGGTCCATAGATGATGAGCAGTTCTTC. Protein product: CASSYQETSGRSIDDEQFF.

This chain uses TRBV6-4 with TRBJ1-5; D is uncertain. The V end was cut by 3 bases, the J end by 3 bases, with 12 bases between. The CDR3 spans 15 residues. Germline CDR1 and CDR2: MRHNA and SNTAGT. CDR3 residues: CASSELAGNNQPQHF. In DNA form, the CDR3 reads TGTGCCAGCAGTGAATTGGCGGGTAACAATCAGCCCCAGCATTTT.

This rearrangement joins TRBV2 to TRBJ2-5, with D maybe TRBD2 (8 bases). This CDR3 is built from 15 residues. Germline V CDR1 and CDR2: SNHLY, FYNNEI. V was pared by 4 bases and J by 5 bases, with 17 bases between. CDR3 bases: TGTGCCAGCAGTGTTAACGGGAGGGGGCGGGAGACCCAGTACTTC. It translates to CASSVNGRGRETQYF.

The V gene is TRBV19, the J gene TRBJ1-5; D unresolved. Trimming stripped 5 bases from V and 6 bases from J, with 14 bases between. Germline V CDR1 and CDR2: LNHDA, SQIVND (reference sequence). CDR3 length: 14 amino acids. The CDR3 here is CASSSSGRAQPQHF. The CDR3 bases are TGTGCCAGTAGTTCCTCGGGTAGAGCTCAGCCCCAGCATTTT.

The chain is built from TRBV27 and TRBJ1-2; tentative D call: TRBD1 (5 bases). V was clipped by 5 bases and J by 3 bases, with 13 bases between them. CDR1 is MNHEY and CDR2 is SMNVEV in the germline V gene (reference sequence). The CDR3 sequence is 14 residues long. The CDR3 DNA follows: TGTGCCAGCAGTATCGGGGGGGGGTACTATGGCTACACCTTC. It specifies CASSIGGGYYGYTF.

This sequence joins TRBV5-4 and TRBJ2-1; 10 nucleotides align to TRBD2. Germline V gene sequence: CDR1 SGHNT, CDR2 YYREEE (reference sequence). The ends lost 1 base at V and 6 bases at J; junction bases unmatched: 4. There are 15 residues in the CDR3. The CDR3 sequence is CASSLTLAGTNEQFF. The CDR3 region has the DNA TGTGCCAGCAGCTTGACACTAGCGGGAACCAATGAGCAGTTCTTC.

This clone was observed a handful of times. J is TRBJ2-7 and V is TRBV28; 9 bases map to TRBD2. The germline gives CDR1 MDHEN, CDR2 SYDVKM. The CDR3 has 16 amino acids. The V and J ends lost 2 bases and 2 bases, in that order; junction bases with no gene match: 7. The CDR3 is CASSLVATSGTYEQYF. The CDR3 nucleotides are TGTGCCAGCAGTTTAGTCGCGACTAGCGGTACCTACGAGCAGTACTTC.

This sequence joins TRBV28 and TRBJ2-2; possible D gene TRBD1, 6 bases. The CDR3 contains 13 residues. The germline CDR1 and CDR2 sequences are MDHEN and SYDVKM. V was pared by 7 bases and J by 6 bases, with 12 bases between. CDR3 region: CASIRDNPGELFF. For the CDR3, the DNA is TGTGCCAGCATTCGGGACAATCCCGGGGAGCTGTTTTTT. The full variable domain, in which reference TRBV28 and TRBJ2-2 provide the parts outside the CDR3, is DVKVTQSSRYLVKRTGEKVFLECVQDMDHENMFWYRQDPGLGLRLIYFSYDVKMKEKGDIPEGYSVSREKKERFSLILESASTNQTSMYLCASIRDNPGELFFGEGSRLTVL.

The chain links TRBV29-1 to TRBJ2-3, with D perhaps matching TRBD2 (7 bases). The CDR3 is made up of 12 amino acids. The V gene's germline CDR1 is SQVTM and CDR2 ANQGSEA. The CDR3 reads CSSRGAADTQYF. The CDR3 nucleotides read TGCAGTTCACGGGGGGCGGCAGATACGCAGTATTTT.

The chain is built from TRBV28 and TRBJ2-1, with TRBD2 identical over 8 bases. The CDR3 runs to 15 residues. CDR1 is MDHEN, CDR2 SYDVKM, per germline. The junction had 11 bases not matched to a gene; V was cut back by 6 bases and J by 7 bases. The CDR3 DNA reads as TGTGCCAGCAGCCTGGCCGGGACTAGTCCGAATGAGCAGTTCTTC. It yields the protein CASSLAGTSPNEQFF.

This rearrangement joins TRBV5-5 to TRBJ2-7; D ambiguous. This CDR3 has 15 amino acids. V was clipped by 1 base and J by 2 bases, with 13 bases between them. Germline values: CDR1 SGHKS, CDR2 YYEKEE (reference sequence). CDR3 coding DNA: TGTGCCAGCAGCTTGCAATTTGGAGAAGCCTACGAGCAGTACTTC. Translated: CASSLQFGEAYEQYF.

The chain recombines TRBV6-5 with TRBJ2-5, with TRBD1 matching over 11 bases. CDR1 is MNHEY, CDR2 SVGAGI, per germline. The V segment lost 4 bases and the J segment 4 bases; nucleotides outside the gene matches: 2. The CDR3 loop spans 14 amino acids. CDR3 bases: TGTGCCAGCAGTTCGGACAGGGGGCGAGAGACCCAGTACTTC. Encoded protein: CASSSDRGRETQYF.

The chain carries TRBV11-2 and TRBJ1-2; D might be TRBD1 (5 bases). The CDR3 is made up of 13 amino acids. Deletions cut 5 bases from V and 3 bases from J, with 10 bases between. Looked up from germline, CDR1 is SGHAT and CDR2 is FQNNGV. Here the CDR3 DNA reads TGTGCCAGCAGCCGCGACAGCCACTATGGCTACACCTTC. It yields the protein CASSRDSHYGYTF. Full variable domain (missing parts from reference TRBV11-2 and TRBJ1-2): EAGVAQSPRYKIIEKRQSVAFWCNPISGHATLYWYQQILGQGPKLLIQFQNNGVVDDSQLPKDRFSAERLKGVDSTLKIQPAKLEDSAVYLCASSRDSHYGYTFGSGTRLTVV.

The chain joins TRBV30 to TRBJ1-5, with D tentatively TRBD1 (6 bases). CDR3 length: 14 amino acids. The V end was cut by 2 bases, the J end by 1 base, with 9 bases between. The germline V gene has CDR1 GTSNPN and CDR2 SVGIG (reference sequence). The CDR3 loop reads CAWSPGASNQPQHF. The CDR3 region has the DNA TGTGCCTGGAGTCCAGGGGCAAGCAATCAGCCCCAGCATTTT.